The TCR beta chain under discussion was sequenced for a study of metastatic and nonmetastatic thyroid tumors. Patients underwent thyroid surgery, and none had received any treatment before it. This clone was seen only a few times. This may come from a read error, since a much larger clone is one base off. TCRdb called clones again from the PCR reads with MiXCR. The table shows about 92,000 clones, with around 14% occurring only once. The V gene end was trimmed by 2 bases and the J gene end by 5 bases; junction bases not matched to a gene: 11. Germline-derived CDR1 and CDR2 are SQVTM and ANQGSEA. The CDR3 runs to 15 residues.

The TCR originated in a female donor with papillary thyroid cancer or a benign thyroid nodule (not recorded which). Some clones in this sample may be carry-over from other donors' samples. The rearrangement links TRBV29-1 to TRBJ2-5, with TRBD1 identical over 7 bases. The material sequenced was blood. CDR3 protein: CSVEQERGRGETQYF. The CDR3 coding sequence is TGCAGCGTTGAACAGGAGAGGGGGCGAGGTGAGACCCAGTACTTC.